Listed here are 14 T cell receptor beta chains from one sample, sequenced in a study of beta chain features in type 1 diabetes. Expressed TCRB transcripts were sequenced because the isolated RNA had all been reverse transcribed beforehand. Sequencing was performed with immunoSEQ multiplex PCR; in TCRdb, only in-frame clones are kept and a portion is missing. The sample contains about 620,000 clones, around 15% of which appear only once. Sequenced: naive CD4+ T cells from blood. The receptor source for this set is a man aged 18 to 35 in good health.

This clone was seen more than once but under ten times. The rearrangement links TRBV9 to TRBJ2-7; the D is unclear. Germline V gene data show CDR1 as SGDLS and CDR2 as YYNGEE. This CDR3 has 16 amino acids. Deletions cut 0 bases from V and 0 bases from J, with 13 bases between. CDR3 sequence: CASSVAAGSPSYEQYF. CDR3 sequence (DNA): TGTGCCAGCAGCGTAGCTGCAGGTTCCCCCTCCTACGAGCAGTACTTC.

Details on this clone: Additional DNA sequences in this sample encode the identical CDR3. The V gene is TRBV7-9, the J gene TRBJ2-7; tentative D call: TRBD1 (6 bases). Germline CDR1 and CDR2: SEHNR and FQNEAQ (reference sequence). The CDR3 consists of 12 residues. Trimming left V 2 bases short and J 4 bases short, with 6 bases between. The CDR3, as DNA: TGTGCCAGCAGCTTACAGGGGTACGAGCAGTACTTC. Its protein is CASSLQGYEQYF. Supplemented by reference TRBV7-9 and TRBJ2-7, the full variable domain reads DTGVSQNPRHKITKRGQNVTFRCDPISEHNRLYWYRQTLGQGPEFLTYFQNEAQLEKSRLLSDRFSAERPKGSFSTLEIQRTEQGDSAMYLCASSLQGYEQYFGPGTRLTVT.

The chain recombines TRBV5-4 with TRBJ1-2; 7 bases match TRBD1. The CDR3 spans 14 residues. The V segment lost 0 bases and the J segment 4 bases; nucleotides outside the gene matches: 3. Germline V gene sequence: CDR1 SGHNT, CDR2 YYREEE (reference sequence). CDR3 in amino acids: CASSLDRGIYGYTF. The CDR3, as DNA: TGTGCCAGCAGCTTGGACAGGGGAATCTATGGCTACACCTTC.

This chain uses TRBV28 with TRBJ1-6; 9 bases agree with TRBD1. CDR1 and CDR2 (germline): MDHEN, SYDVKM. This CDR3 comprises 12 residues. The trim removed 8 bases at V and 10 bases at J, leaving 3 bases unmatched. CDR3: CASGTGRSPLHF. The CDR3 coding sequence is TGTGCCAGCGGGACAGGGAGATCACCCCTCCACTTT.

This clone was seen more than once but under ten times. The V call is TRBV15, the J call TRBJ2-3, with 9 positions matching TRBD1. CDR1 and CDR2 from the germline V gene are LNHNV and YYDKDF (reference sequence). The CDR3 extends over 15 amino acids. J gave up 4 bases and V 4 bases, and 6 bases lay outside the gene matches. The CDR3 reads CATSTGQGSPDTQYF. Here the CDR3 DNA reads TGTGCCACCAGCACCGGACAGGGGTCGCCAGATACGCAGTATTTT.

CDR3: CASSYTSGRQFF. In DNA form, the CDR3 reads TGTGCCAGCAGTTATACTAGCGGGAGGCAGTTCTTC. The chain recombines TRBV6-5 with TRBJ2-1, with 11 bases matching TRBD2. Germline V gives CDR1 MNHEY, CDR2 SVGAGI. There are 12 residues in the CDR3. V was clipped by 3 bases and J by 12 bases; unmatched bases: 1.

This clone was counted a few times. The chain links TRBV10-3 to TRBJ2-5, with TRBD1 identical over 7 bases. V lost 10 bases and J lost 2; bases outside the gene matches: 4. Germline V lookup: CDR1 ENHRY, CDR2 SYGVKD. The CDR3 totals 12 residues. The CDR3 spells CATRRGQETQYF. The DNA for the CDR3 is TGTGCCACTCGCAGGGGGCAAGAGACCCAGTACTTC.

This clone was seen only a few times. V usage is TRBV9 and J usage is TRBJ2-1; D remains ambiguous. Trimming took off 3 bases at V and 4 bases at J, with 5 bases between the two ends. The CDR3 is 12 amino acids. Germline V gene data show CDR1 as SGDLS and CDR2 as YYNGEE. The CDR3 region is CASSAVYNEQFF. DNA for the CDR3: TGTGCCAGCAGCGCCGTATACAATGAGCAGTTCTTC.

This clone was seen a handful of times. The V and J genes are TRBV4-1 and TRBJ2-3; maybe TRBD2 (6 bases). V lost 1 base, J lost 2 bases, and 19 bases lay in between. There are 18 residues in the CDR3. CDR1 is MGHRA, CDR2 YSYEKL, per germline. CDR3 DNA sequence: TGCGCCAGCAGCCAAGGCCCCGCCCGGGCGGGGTACACAGATACGCAGTATTTT. This translates into CASSQGPARAGYTDTQYF.

With respect to this clone: Other DNA sequences from this sample encode an identical CDR3 as well. The rearrangement uses TRBV7-6 and TRBJ1-1; D is possibly TRBD1 (6 bases). The CDR3 is made up of 13 amino acids. In germline, CDR1 is SGHVS, CDR2 FNYEAQ. The ends were cut back, 5 bases at V and 2 bases at J, with 9 bases in the middle. The chain's CDR3 is CASSEQGNTEAFF. In DNA, the CDR3 is TGTGCCAGCAGCGAACAGGGAAACACTGAAGCTTTCTTT.

In this sample, this clone turned up a few times. V gene TRBV11-2 combines with J gene TRBJ2-3; 9 bases map to TRBD2. V dropped 4 bases and J dropped 2; count of bases not matched to a gene: 7. CDR3 length: 16 amino acids. The germline CDR1 and CDR2 sequences are SGHAT and FQNNGV. CDR3 nucleotide sequence: TGTGCCAGCAGCTCAAAACCGGGACTAGCCACAGATACGCAGTATTTT. This sequence encodes CASSSKPGLATDTQYF.

The genes are TRBV30 and TRBJ1-5; 7 nucleotides agree with TRBD1. The junction had 6 bases not matched to a gene; V was cut back by 4 bases and J by 0 bases. Germline V gene data show CDR1 as GTSNPN and CDR2 as SVGIG (reference sequence). The CDR3 sequence is 15 residues long. The CDR3 sequence: CAWIPGTASNQPQHF. The CDR3 coding sequence is TGTGCCTGGATCCCCGGGACAGCTAGCAATCAGCCCCAGCATTTT.

As for this clone: The sample holds other DNA sequences that translate to the same CDR3. The V call is TRBV5-1, the J call TRBJ2-1; D is unclear. V was cut by 4 bases and J by 7 bases, with 6 bases left in between. The CDR3 runs 11 residues. CDR1 and CDR2 (germline): SGHRS, YFSETQ. This chain's CDR3 is CASSPDNEQFF. The CDR3 DNA follows: TGCGCCAGCAGCCCGGATAATGAGCAGTTCTTC.

The gene calls are TRBV27 and TRBJ2-7; 7 bases line up with TRBD2. Germline assignment: CDR1 MNHEY and CDR2 SMNVEV (reference sequence). The V segment lost 6 bases and the J segment 0 bases; nucleotides outside the gene matches: 5. This CDR3 is built from 14 residues. This CDR3 is CASRGGTLSYEQYF. The CDR3 DNA follows: TGTGCCAGCAGGGGGGGGACCCTCTCCTACGAGCAGTACTTC.